The 26 T cell receptor beta chains given below trace back to one sample, sequenced in a study of blood T cell repertoires in COVID-19. Libraries were prepared by immunoSEQ multiplex PCR; TCRdb keeps only in-frame clonotypes and omits some of them. The sample lists roughly 230,000 clones, over 70% occurring once. The source material was peripheral blood. The source is an elderly woman with acute or convalescent COVID-19.

The chain recombines TRBV27 with TRBJ1-1; 7 bases align to TRBD1. The V and J ends lost 5 bases and 4 bases, in that order; junction bases with no gene match: 7. Germline-derived CDR1 and CDR2 are MNHEY and SMNVEV (reference sequence). CDR3 length: 14 residues. The DNA for the CDR3 is TGTGCCAGCAGTCGACAGGGTCTGGGCACTGAAGCTTTCTTT. Its translation: CASSRQGLGTEAFF.

The V and J genes are TRBV12-5 and TRBJ1-5; 7 nucleotides match TRBD1. J gave up 6 bases and V 7 bases, and 18 bases lay outside the gene matches. The CDR3 covers 17 residues. The germline CDR1 and CDR2 sequences are LGHNT and FRNRAP. CDR3 DNA: TGTGCTAGTGACCAGACAGGGCTTGGTCCAAAGAGTCAGCCCCAGCATTTT. It is translated as CASDQTGLGPKSQPQHF.

CDR3 in amino acids: CASSFRTSGDNEQFF. The CDR3, as DNA: TGCGCCAGCAGCTTTAGGACTAGCGGGGACAATGAGCAGTTCTTC. V is TRBV5-1 and J is TRBJ2-1, with 12 bases that match TRBD2. The CDR3 runs to 15 residues. With 2 bases clipped from V and 5 bases from J, the junction kept 2 bases outside the gene matches. The germline V gene has CDR1 SGHRS and CDR2 YFSETQ.

The gene calls are TRBV5-1 and TRBJ2-5; 9 bases are shared with TRBD2. Trimming cost V 3 bases and J 3 bases; bases outside gene matches: 18. This CDR3 spans 19 amino acids. The germline CDR1 and CDR2 sequences are SGHRS and YFSETQ. CDR3 bases: TGCGCCAGCAGCTGGGGACGGGCTAGCGGGGACGACGTAGAAGAGACCCAGTACTTC. Translating it yields CASSWGRASGDDVEETQYF. The full variable domain, with the rest looked up from reference TRBV5-1 and TRBJ2-5, is KAGVTQTPRYLIKTRGQQVTLSCSPISGHRSVSWYQQTPGQGLQFLFEYFSETQRNKGNFPGRFSGRQFSNSRSEMNVSTLELGDSALYLCASSWGRASGDDVEETQYFGPGTRLLVL.

This clone was detected only a few times. The V call is TRBV10-3, the J call TRBJ1-2; 10 bases agree with TRBD1. The CDR3 runs to 16 residues. V was pared by 7 bases and J by 0 bases, with 8 bases of the junction left unmatched. Per the germline V gene, CDR1 is ENHRY and CDR2 is SYGVKD. In nucleotides, the CDR3 is TGTGCCATCAACCCGGGACAGGGGATAACTAACTATGGCTACACCTTC. Its protein is CAINPGQGITNYGYTF.

The rearrangement links TRBV25-1 to TRBJ2-7, with 11 bases fitting TRBD1. With V trimmed by 4 bases and J by 3 bases, 5 bases remained unmatched. CDR3 length equals 15 residues. Germline lookup yields CDR1 MGHDK and CDR2 SYGVNS. The CDR3 reads CASSVPGQGVYEQYF. The CDR3, as DNA: TGTGCCAGCAGTGTTCCGGGACAGGGGGTCTACGAGCAGTACTTC.

This chain joins TRBV9 and TRBJ2-7; 9 positions agree with TRBD1. Germline lookup yields CDR1 SGDLS and CDR2 YYNGEE. This CDR3 region has 14 residues. Trimming cost V 2 bases and J 5 bases; bases outside gene matches: 5. The CDR3 protein is CASSVGTGYHEQYF. The CDR3 coding sequence is TGTGCCAGCAGCGTGGGGACAGGGTATCACGAGCAGTACTTC.

This clone was detected a few times. The rearrangement uses TRBV3-1 (or the pseudogene TRBV3-2) and TRBJ2-2; the D gene is possibly TRBD2 (7 bases). There are 15 residues in the CDR3. Germline values: CDR1 LGHDT, CDR2 YNNKEL (reference sequence). The V and J ends lost 3 bases and 6 bases respectively, with 14 bases between them. The CDR3 loop reads CASSQSGGPPGELFF. In nucleotides, the CDR3 is TGTGCCAGCAGCCAGTCCGGGGGGCCTCCCGGGGAGCTGTTTTTT.

The chain couples TRBV12-5 to TRBJ2-6; tentative D call: TRBD1 (6 bases). V lost 7 bases to trimming and J lost 0 bases, with 13 bases between them. CDR3 length: 16 residues. Per germline, CDR1 LGHNT and CDR2 FRNRAP. CDR3 sequence reads: CASVVDSLSGANVLTF. Here the CDR3 DNA reads TGTGCTAGTGTAGTGGACAGCCTCTCTGGGGCCAACGTCCTGACTTTC. Using reference TRBV12-5 and TRBJ2-6 for the parts outside the CDR3, the full variable domain is DARVTQTPRHKVTEMGQEVTMRCQPILGHNTVFWYRQTMMQGLELLAYFRNRAPLDDSGMPKDRFSAEMPDATLATLKIQPSEPRDSAVYFCASVVDSLSGANVLTFGAGSRLTVL.

V is TRBV5-1 and J is TRBJ2-3, with TRBD2 as a possible D gene (6 bases). Trimming removed 4 bases at V and 2 bases at J, with 14 bases between. Germline CDR1 SGHRS, CDR2 YFSETQ. The CDR3 loop spans 15 amino acids. CDR3 amino acids: CASSNSGDTTDTQYF. CDR3 coding DNA: TGCGCCAGCAGCAATTCGGGGGATACCACAGATACGCAGTATTTT. The full variable domain, its missing parts supplied by reference TRBV5-1 and TRBJ2-3, is KAGVTQTPRYLIKTRGQQVTLSCSPISGHRSVSWYQQTPGQGLQFLFEYFSETQRNKGNFPGRFSGRQFSNSRSEMNVSTLELGDSALYLCASSNSGDTTDTQYFGPGTRLTVL.

DNA for the CDR3: TGTGCCAGCAGCCAAATACAGGGGGCGGGTCAAGAGACCCAGTACTTC. It yields the protein CASSQIQGAGQETQYF. The rearrangement links TRBV3-1 (or the pseudogene TRBV3-2) to TRBJ2-5; 9 nucleotides line up with TRBD1. The J segment lost 2 bases and the V segment lost 2 bases, leaving 6 bases of the junction unmatched. Germline V CDR1 and CDR2: LGHDT, YNNKEL (reference sequence). This CDR3 has 16 residues.

The chain carries TRBV5-1 and TRBJ2-7, with 9 bases lining up with TRBD2. The germline gives CDR1 SGHRS, CDR2 YFSETQ. Trimming took 4 bases from V and 2 from J; bases not matched to a gene: 7. The CDR3 sequence is 15 residues long. CDR3 sequence: CASSPRTSATYEQYF. In nucleotides, the CDR3 is TGCGCCAGCAGCCCCCGGACTAGCGCGACCTACGAGCAGTACTTC. Filled out from reference TRBV5-1 and TRBJ2-7, the complete variable domain reads KAGVTQTPRYLIKTRGQQVTLSCSPISGHRSVSWYQQTPGQGLQFLFEYFSETQRNKGNFPGRFSGRQFSNSRSEMNVSTLELGDSALYLCASSPRTSATYEQYFGPGTRLTVT.

The gene calls are TRBV24-1 and TRBJ2-1, with 13 bases that match TRBD2. This CDR3 has 19 residues. V shed 4 bases, J shed 1 base, and the junction held 9 bases outside the gene matches. Germline lookup yields CDR1 KGHDR and CDR2 SFDVKD. CDR3 sequence reads: CATSDPGLAGRGSYNEQFF. CDR3 bases: TGTGCCACCAGTGACCCGGGACTAGCGGGGCGGGGGTCCTACAATGAGCAGTTCTTC.

The chain employs TRBV5-4 and TRBJ2-5; possibly TRBD1 for D (6 bases). Germline V gene data show CDR1 as SGHNT and CDR2 as YYREEE (reference sequence). The CDR3 consists of 14 residues. V lost 4 bases, J lost 4 bases, and 14 bases lay in between. CDR3 sequence: CASSEDSDLETQYF. DNA for the CDR3: TGTGCCAGCAGCGAGGACAGTGATCTAGAGACCCAGTACTTC.

V is TRBV24-1 and J is TRBJ1-2, with a weak D call TRBD1 (6 bases). CDR1 and CDR2 (germline): KGHDR, SFDVKD. The CDR3 loop spans 16 amino acids. Trimming cost V 5 bases and J 0 bases, with 15 bases left between them. The DNA of the CDR3 is TGTGCCACCAGTGGTACAGGGTACCTAGCTAACTATGGCTACACCTTC. Translation: CATSGTGYLANYGYTF.

The rearrangement joins TRBV19 to TRBJ2-3; the match to TRBD2 covers 11 bases. The germline V gene has CDR1 LNHDA and CDR2 SQIVND (reference sequence). The V gene end was trimmed by 5 bases and the J gene end by 0 bases; junction bases not matched to a gene: 16. CDR3 size: 20 residues. Here the CDR3 DNA reads TGTGCCAGTAGTTTCACGGACAGAACTAGCGGGAGAACGAGCACAGATACGCAGTATTTT. As protein: CASSFTDRTSGRTSTDTQYF.

V usage is TRBV6-1 and J usage is TRBJ2-3; TRBD1 agrees at 9 bases. The germline gives CDR1 MNHNS, CDR2 SASEGT. With 3 bases clipped from V and 8 bases from J, the junction kept 6 bases outside the gene matches. The CDR3 runs to 14 residues. Written as DNA, the CDR3 is TGTGCCAGCAGTGAGGACAGGGGAGTCGCTACGCAGTATTTT. Translating it yields CASSEDRGVATQYF.

The chain has TRBV28 and TRBJ2-7, with D uncertain. The germline CDR1 and CDR2 sequences are MDHEN and SYDVKM. The CDR3 covers 15 residues. The V gene lost 5 bases and the J gene lost 0 bases, with 14 bases spanning the gap. The CDR3 nucleotides read TGTGCCAGCAGTCCCGCCGGGTCAAGCTCCTACGAGCAGTACTTC. Encoded protein: CASSPAGSSSYEQYF.

CDR3 sequence: CASSYFTGGVDQYF. As DNA, the CDR3 is TGTGCCAGCAGTTACTTTACAGGGGGCGTAGACCAGTACTTC. The gene calls are TRBV6-5 and TRBJ2-5; 9 bases are a match to TRBD1. V dropped 1 base and J dropped 10; count of bases not matched to a gene: 7. The germline gives CDR1 MNHEY, CDR2 SVGAGI. The CDR3 covers 14 residues.

This sequence joins TRBV19 and TRBJ1-5; 8 nucleotides agree with TRBD1. Germline V gene sequence: CDR1 LNHDA, CDR2 SQIVND (reference sequence). The CDR3 is 16 amino acids. J lost 6 bases, V lost 7 bases, and 14 bases had no gene match. The CDR3 loop is CASIPTGLGTGQPQHF. The DNA of the CDR3 is TGTGCCAGTATACCGACAGGGTTGGGGACAGGTCAGCCCCAGCATTTT.

The chain combines TRBV6-5 with TRBJ1-3, with D tentatively TRBD1 (5 bases). Germline CDR1 reads MNHEY; CDR2 reads SVGAGI. V was clipped by 5 bases and J by 4 bases, with 12 bases between them. This CDR3 has 14 residues. CDR3 in DNA: TGTGCCAGCAGTCAGACAGAAGTAGGAAACACCATATATTTT. Residues: CASSQTEVGNTIYF.

The chain has TRBV30 and TRBJ1-6; D gene unclear. This CDR3 region has 14 residues. Germline CDR1 reads GTSNPN; CDR2 reads SVGIG (reference sequence). V was cut by 3 bases and J by 4 bases, with 10 bases left in between. CDR3 protein: CAWRGLSYNSPLHF. CDR3 nucleotide sequence: TGTGCCTGGAGGGGCCTCTCTTATAATTCACCCCTCCACTTT. Based on the CDR3 plus reference TRBV30 and TRBJ1-6, the full variable domain is SQTIHQWPATLVQPVGSPLSLECTVEGTSNPNLYWYRQAAGRGLQLLFYSVGIGQISSEVPQNLSASRPQDRQFILSSKKLLLSDSGFYLCAWRGLSYNSPLHFGNGTRLTVT.

This clone was detected only once. As DNA, the CDR3 is TGTGCCAGCGGGGGGAACCCCTATGGCTACACCTTC. Its protein product is CASGGNPYGYTF. J is TRBJ1-2 and V is TRBV6-6, with TRBD1 as a possible D gene (5 bases). The CDR3 is 12 amino acids. CDR1 and CDR2 (germline): MNHNY, SVGAGI (reference sequence). V lost 8 bases and J 4 bases, leaving 11 bases between the germline ends.

The chain recombines TRBV5-1 with TRBJ2-3, with a possible D match to TRBD2 (5 bases). The CDR3 spans 13 residues. V shed 4 bases and J shed 2 bases, with 8 bases lying between them. In germline, CDR1 is SGHRS, CDR2 YFSETQ. CDR3 in DNA: TGCGCCAGCAGCCCCGACTACACAGATACGCAGTATTTT. It translates to CASSPDYTDTQYF. Filled out from reference TRBV5-1 and TRBJ2-3, the complete variable domain reads KAGVTQTPRYLIKTRGQQVTLSCSPISGHRSVSWYQQTPGQGLQFLFEYFSETQRNKGNFPGRFSGRQFSNSRSEMNVSTLELGDSALYLCASSPDYTDTQYFGPGTRLTVL.

The rearrangement joins TRBV30 to TRBJ2-3; TRBD2 matches 14 bases. This CDR3 is 15 amino acids long. Germline values: CDR1 GTSNPN, CDR2 SVGIG (reference sequence). This CDR3 is CARTSGRLGTDTQYF. The CDR3 nucleotides read TGTGCGCGGACTAGCGGGAGGTTGGGCACAGATACGCAGTATTTT.

The rearrangement uses TRBV9 and TRBJ2-1; no definite D call. The CDR3 covers 13 residues. Germline V gene lookup returns CDR1 SGDLS and CDR2 YYNGEE. V lost 3 bases and J 7 bases, leaving 11 bases between the germline ends. CDR3 in amino acids: CASSDSSVNEQFF. CDR3 DNA: TGTGCCAGCAGCGACTCTTCCGTGAATGAGCAGTTCTTC.